The 31 T cell receptor beta chains in this list originate from one sample, sequenced in a study of tumor-infiltrating lymphocytes in primary liver carcinoma. Total RNA and DNA came together from about 19-30 mg of bulk tissue without cell sorting. A primer matching the constant region was used to make TCR beta cDNA from around 460 ng of total RNA. For TCR beta, libraries were produced by three nested multiplex PCR rounds using slightly modified ARM-PCR. TRBV1-TRBV30 forward and Cbeta reverse primers drove the first two approximately 10-cycle rounds. TCRdb processed the multiplex PCR reads anew with MiXCR; each CDR3 protein has one entry. The data show about 66,000 distinct CDR3 sequences, approximately 74% seen once. Material: liver tumor tissue from sampling region 4. Documented subset: tumor region T4, right-lateral pole. The receptors here all came from a man between 35 and 55 years old with primary liver carcinoma and hepatitis B virus infection.

In the case of this clonotype: A read error may account for a junction end that differs from germline. The rearrangement joins TRBV6-6 to TRBJ2-2; D remains ambiguous. Germline CDR1 is MNHNY and CDR2 is SVGAGI (reference sequence). The CDR3 has 13 residues. The CDR3 loop reads CSSSAANTGELFF. As DNA, the CDR3 is TGTTCCAGCAGTGCAGCGAACACCGGGGAGCTGTTTTTT.

Concerning this clonotype: A junction end diverges from the germline sequence, so it may reflect a read error. The CDR3 sequence is CASSLVTSGDTGELFF. The CDR3 DNA sequence: TGTGCCAGCAGCTTAGTGACTAGCGGGGACACGGGGGAGCTGTTTTTT. The chain has TRBV11-2 and TRBJ2-2; 11 nucleotides align to TRBD2. CDR3 size: 16 residues. CDR1 and CDR2 (germline): SGHAT, FQNNGV.

The rearrangement uses TRBV12-3 or TRBV12-4 and TRBJ2-2; D might be TRBD2 (5 bases). This CDR3 is 13 amino acids long. With 5 bases removed from V and 4 bases from J, the gap between germline ends came to 8 bases. CDR3 amino acids: CASSDYSTGELFF. The DNA for the CDR3 is TGTGCCAGCAGTGACTACTCCACCGGGGAGCTGTTTTTT.

For this clonotype: A read error may produce the germline difference seen at one junction end. The CDR3 DNA reads TGCAGCGTTGTTACCCTAAGCCGGCTAGCCAAATACATTCAGTACTTC. It translates to CSVVTLSRLAKYIQYF. V gene TRBV29-1 combines with J gene TRBJ2-4, with a possible D match to TRBD2 (5 bases). This CDR3 is 16 amino acids long. The V gene's germline CDR1 is SQVTM and CDR2 ANQGSEA.

A note on this clonotype: Since a much larger clone is just one base distant, this may be a read error. The chain has TRBV19 and TRBJ2-5; D gene ambiguous. Looked up from germline, CDR1 is LNHDA and CDR2 is SQIVND (reference sequence). This CDR3 spans 13 amino acids. The CDR3 spells CARSIMSQETQYF. In DNA form, the CDR3 reads TGTGCCAGAAGTATAATGAGCCAAGAGACCCAGTACTTC.

This chain joins TRBV28 and TRBJ2-6; D tentatively reads TRBD1 or TRBD2 (6 bases each). Germline assignment: CDR1 MDHEN and CDR2 SYDVKM. The length of the CDR3 is 14 residues. DNA of the CDR3: TGTGCAGTCGGGGGACATACTGGGGCCAACGTCCTGACTTTC. Its protein product is CAVGGHTGANVLTF.

This clonotype was detected ten times or more. The chain couples TRBV30 to TRBJ2-1, with 7 bases aligning to TRBD2. The ends lost 5 bases at V and 12 bases at J; junction bases unmatched: 13. CDR3 size: 13 residues. CDR1 is GTSNPN, CDR2 SVGIG, per germline (reference sequence). CDR3 region: CAWAGDRRAPQFF. The CDR3 DNA reads TGTGCCTGGGCGGGGGACCGACGAGCCCCGCAGTTCTTC.

The CDR3 DNA sequence: TGTGCCTGGAGTTCGGGCGCACCAGGCGAACAGTACTTC. It codes for CAWSSGAPGEQYF. The J gene is TRBJ2-7, the V gene TRBV30; no clear D gene. V lost 2 bases, J lost 10 bases, and 18 bases lay in between. This CDR3 is 13 amino acids long. Germline V gene sequence: CDR1 GTSNPN, CDR2 SVGIG (reference sequence).

About this clonotype: Relative to the germline gene, one junction end is altered; a read error may explain this. This CDR3 is CASSLAGTVNNEAFF. The CDR3 nucleotides are TGCGCCAGTAGCTTGGCTGGGACAGTGAACAATGAAGCTTTCTTT. The genes are TRBV5-1 and TRBJ1-1; 7 bases map to TRBD1. The CDR3 totals 15 residues. Germline V gene lookup returns CDR1 SGHRS and CDR2 YFSETQ.

The sample holds many counts of this clonotype. The chain has TRBV12-3 or TRBV12-4 and TRBJ2-1, with 9 bases identical to TRBD2. The CDR3 is 18 residues long. Unmatched junction bases numbered 15, after V lost 3 bases and J lost 6 bases. The DNA for the CDR3 is TGTGCCAGCAGTTTCCCCAGTCTCGCGGGAGGGGAGGGCAATGAGCAGTTCTTC. It is translated as CASSFPSLAGGEGNEQFF.

Regarding this clonotype: One junction end disagrees with the germline gene, perhaps due to a read error. The chain recombines TRBV12-3 or TRBV12-4 with TRBJ2-3; TRBD1 agrees at 7 bases. The CDR3 totals 15 residues. The CDR3 reads CVSSPQGQSLDTQYF. CDR3 DNA sequence: TGTGTCAGCAGTCCGCAGGGACAGTCTCTAGATACGCAGTATTTT.

Worth noting for this clonotype: An end of the junction differs from the germline gene, which may be a read error. The rearrangement joins TRBV4-2 to TRBJ2-3; 7 positions match TRBD2. The CDR3 spans 16 residues. The V gene's germline CDR1 is LGHNA and CDR2 YNFKEQ. The DNA for the CDR3 is TGTGCCAGTAGCCAAGAACTAGCGCCACGCACTGTTACGCAGTATTTT. This gives the protein CASSQELAPRTVTQYF.

Comments on this clonotype: A read error may account for a junction end that differs from germline. The chain carries TRBV6-2 or TRBV6-3 and TRBJ1-5; tentatively, D is TRBD1 (5 bases). CDR1 is MNHEY, CDR2 SVGEGT, per germline. The CDR3 sequence is 17 residues long. The CDR3 spells CASSRQPWRGSDQPQHF. CDR3 DNA: TGTGCCAGCAGCCGCCAGCCTTGGAGGGGTAGCGATCAGCCCCAGCATTTT.

Points on this clonotype: One end of the junction is discordant with germline, which a read error may explain. The chain combines TRBV4-2 with TRBJ2-3; 10 bases agree with TRBD2. CDR1 and CDR2 (germline): LGHNA, YNFKEQ. There are 18 residues in the CDR3. The CDR3 bases are TGTGCCGGCAGCCAAGTGGCGCTTCTAGCGGGAGTGACAGATACGCAATATTTT. Translation: CAGSQVALLAGVTDTQYF.

This clonotype has ten or more counts. Possible read error: a much larger clone is one base away. The rearrangement joins TRBV11-2 to TRBJ2-7; D not resolved. The length of the CDR3 is 14 residues. CDR1 is SGHAT and CDR2 is FQNNGV in the germline V gene. This CDR3 reads CTSSLTDTAYEQYF. In nucleotides, the CDR3 is TGTACCAGCAGCTTAACTGACACTGCCTACGAGCAGTACTTC.

V is TRBV10-3 and J is TRBJ2-7; 7 nucleotides align to TRBD2. V lost 8 bases and J lost 2; bases outside the gene matches: 6. Germline CDR1 ENHRY, CDR2 SYGVKD. The length of the CDR3 is 13 residues. The CDR3 region is CAIEAGTPYEQYF. The CDR3 bases are TGTGCCATCGAAGCGGGAACTCCCTACGAGCAGTACTTC.

Ten or more counts support this clonotype. The chain has TRBV29-1 and TRBJ2-2, with D maybe TRBD1 (5 bases). Per germline, CDR1 SQVTM and CDR2 ANQGSEA. The CDR3 length is 12 residues. Trimming removed 4 bases from V and 5 bases from J, with 8 bases in between. The DNA for the CDR3 is TGCAGCGTTGCAAAGGGGACCGGGGAGCTGTTTTTT. Translated, it gives CSVAKGTGELFF.

The CDR3: CSARRKVHDEQYF. In nucleotides, the CDR3 is TGCAGCGCAAGGCGGAAAGTCCATGACGAGCAGTACTTC. The chain couples TRBV29-1 to TRBJ2-7; unclear D gene. Germline V lookup: CDR1 SQVTM, CDR2 ANQGSEA. The CDR3 runs 13 residues. Trimming left V 7 bases short and J 5 bases short, with 18 bases between.

Notes on this clonotype: Since the CDR3 does not end with the conserved phenylalanine or tryptophan, this likely comes from a read error. This chain uses TRBV6-5 with TRBJ2-7; 7 bases are a match to TRBD1. The CDR3 runs 14 residues. The germline V gene encodes CDR1 MNHEY and CDR2 SVGAGI. The V segment lost 0 bases and the J segment 3 bases; nucleotides outside the gene matches: 2. CDR3 coding DNA: TGTGCCAGCAGTTACTCGGCAGGGGGCTACGAGCAGTACCTC. Protein: CASSYSAGGYEQYL.

This clonotype was observed a handful of times. This chain joins TRBV29-1 and TRBJ2-1; 11 bases fit TRBD2. The germline V gene encodes CDR1 SQVTM and CDR2 ANQGSEA. The trim removed 7 bases at V and 6 bases at J, leaving 8 bases unmatched. The CDR3 is 14 amino acids. The DNA for the CDR3 is TGCAGCGCGTTGACTAGCGGGATGGGCAATGAGCAGTTCTTC. Its protein is CSALTSGMGNEQFF.

This clonotype occurred many times. This rearrangement joins TRBV29-1 to TRBJ2-5; D may be TRBD1 or TRBD2 (5 bases each). V lost 3 bases, J lost 2 bases, and 10 bases lay in between. The CDR3 length is 13 residues. The germline V gene encodes CDR1 SQVTM and CDR2 ANQGSEA. Here the CDR3 reads CSVDGTVQETQYF. The CDR3 coding sequence is TGCAGCGTTGATGGGACGGTTCAAGAGACCCAGTACTTC.

This chain uses TRBV12-3 or TRBV12-4 with TRBJ2-7, with 8 bases lining up with TRBD1. This CDR3 region has 15 residues. V lost 5 bases, J lost 8 bases, and 14 bases stayed unmatched. This CDR3 reads CASSMGTGGSCKQYF. In DNA, the CDR3 is TGTGCCAGCAGTATGGGGACAGGAGGGTCCTGCAAGCAGTACTTC.

Points on this clonotype: A much larger clone is a single base away; this may be a read error. The V gene is TRBV4-1, the J gene TRBJ1-1; D is possibly TRBD1 (6 bases). The germline gives CDR1 MGHRA, CDR2 YSYEKL. The CDR3 spans 15 residues. CDR3 sequence (DNA): TGCGCTAGCAGCCAATCTGGGGGGGCGAACACTGAAACTTTCTTT. This sequence encodes CASSQSGGANTETFF.

The genes are TRBV6-1 and TRBJ2-6; D may be TRBD1 (6 bases). The CDR3 has 18 amino acids. The V and J ends lost 7 bases and 4 bases respectively, with 23 bases between them. Germline loops: CDR1 MNHNS, CDR2 SASEGT. Here the CDR3 DNA reads TGTGCCAGCAATACCAGACAGGTGCGATTCTCGGGGGCCAACGTCCTGACTTTC. Its translation is CASNTRQVRFSGANVLTF.

The rearrangement uses TRBV27 and TRBJ2-7; D assignment may be TRBD1 or TRBD2 (5 bases each). Trimming left V 8 bases short and J 5 bases short, with 25 bases between. The CDR3 loop spans 16 amino acids. From germline, CDR1 is MNHEY and CDR2 SMNVEV (reference sequence). The CDR3 DNA sequence: TGTGCCAGCGCCGGACGGGACCCCGGAGGTGGCGACGAGCAGTACTTC. The encoded protein is CASAGRDPGGGDEQYF.

With respect to this clonotype: Germline and junction disagree at one end, which may indicate a read error. The chain links TRBV29-1 to TRBJ2-1; 13 bases are a match to TRBD2. This CDR3 is 14 amino acids long. CDR1 is SQVTM, CDR2 ANQGSEA, per germline. The CDR3 reads CSVHVTSGGHEHFF. The CDR3 DNA reads TGCAGCGTTCACGTGACTAGCGGGGGGCATGAGCACTTCTTC.

The sample holds many counts of this clonotype. This chain connects TRBV28 to TRBJ2-1, with D maybe TRBD1 (5 bases). Germline CDR1 is MDHEN and CDR2 is SYDVKM. The CDR3 is 11 amino acids. V was trimmed by 2 bases and J by 12 bases, leaving 8 bases between them. CDR3 sequence: CASSLVQVQFF. The CDR3 nucleotides are TGTGCCAGCAGTTTAGTACAGGTGCAGTTCTTC.

As to this clonotype: At one boundary the junction diverges from the germline segment, which might be a read error. The gene calls are TRBV5-6 and TRBJ1-2; possibly TRBD1 for D (5 bases). The CDR3 contains 13 residues. Germline CDR1 SGHDT, CDR2 YYEEEE. DNA of the CDR3: TGTGCCAGCAACTTGACAGCAAACTATGGCTGCACCTTC. Protein: CASNLTANYGCTF.

Worth noting for this clonotype: A read error is likely, as this CDR3 ends without the conserved phenylalanine or tryptophan. The chain uses TRBV4-3 and TRBJ2-2; D is uncertain. This CDR3 spans 16 amino acids. The V gene's germline CDR1 is LGHNA and CDR2 YSLEER. The germline V and J ends were trimmed by 2 bases and 7 bases, with 17 bases remaining between them. The CDR3 DNA follows: TGCGCCAGCAGCCAAAACCAAGAAGGAAACCACGGGGAGCTGTTTTCT. Translated: CASSQNQEGNHGELFS.

In its sample, this clonotype was seen a few times. The chain uses TRBV10-3 and TRBJ1-2; 7 bases are a match to TRBD1. The V gene end was trimmed by 3 bases and the J gene end by 5 bases; junction bases not matched to a gene: 3. Germline V gene sequence: CDR1 ENHRY, CDR2 SYGVKD. The CDR3 spans 13 residues. Written as DNA, the CDR3 is TGTGCCATCAGTGAAGCGACAGGGTATGGCTACACCTTC. This gives the protein CAISEATGYGYTF.

With regard to this clonotype: One end of the junction is discordant with germline, which a read error may explain. The gene calls are TRBV10-3 and TRBJ2-7; D may be TRBD1 (5 bases). CDR1 and CDR2 from the germline V gene are ENHRY and SYGVKD. The CDR3 has 16 residues. The CDR3 loop reads CAINEVRQKRAYEQYF. Written as DNA, the CDR3 is TGTGCCATCAATGAGGTCAGACAGAAGAGAGCCTACGAGCAGTACTTC.